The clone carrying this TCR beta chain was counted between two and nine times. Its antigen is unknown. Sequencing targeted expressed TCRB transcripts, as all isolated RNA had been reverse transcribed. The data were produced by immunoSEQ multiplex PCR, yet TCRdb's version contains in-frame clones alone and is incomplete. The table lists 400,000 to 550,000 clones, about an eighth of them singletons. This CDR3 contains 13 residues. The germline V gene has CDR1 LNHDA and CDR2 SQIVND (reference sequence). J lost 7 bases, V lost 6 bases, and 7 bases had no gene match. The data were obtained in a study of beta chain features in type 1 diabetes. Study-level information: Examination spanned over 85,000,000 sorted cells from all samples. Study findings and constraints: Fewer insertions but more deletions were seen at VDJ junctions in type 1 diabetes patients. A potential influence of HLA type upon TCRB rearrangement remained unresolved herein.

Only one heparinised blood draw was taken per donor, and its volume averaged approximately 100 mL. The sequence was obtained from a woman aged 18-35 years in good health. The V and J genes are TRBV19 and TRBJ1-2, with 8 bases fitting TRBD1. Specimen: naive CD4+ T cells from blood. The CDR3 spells CASSLDRAAGYTF. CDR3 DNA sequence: TGTGCCAGTAGCCTGGACAGGGCGGCTGGCTACACCTTC.